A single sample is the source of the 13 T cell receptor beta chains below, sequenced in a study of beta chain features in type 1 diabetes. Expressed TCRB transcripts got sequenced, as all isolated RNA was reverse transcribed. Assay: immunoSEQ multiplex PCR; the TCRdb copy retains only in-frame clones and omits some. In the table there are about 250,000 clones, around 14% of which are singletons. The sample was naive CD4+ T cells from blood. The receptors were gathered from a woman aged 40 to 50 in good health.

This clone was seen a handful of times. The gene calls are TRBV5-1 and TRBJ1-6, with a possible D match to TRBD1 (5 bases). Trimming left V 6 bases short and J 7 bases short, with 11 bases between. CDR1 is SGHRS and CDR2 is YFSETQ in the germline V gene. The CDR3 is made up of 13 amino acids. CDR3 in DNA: TGCGCCAGCACCCGGGAGGGGAATTCACCCCTCCACTTT. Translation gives CASTREGNSPLHF.

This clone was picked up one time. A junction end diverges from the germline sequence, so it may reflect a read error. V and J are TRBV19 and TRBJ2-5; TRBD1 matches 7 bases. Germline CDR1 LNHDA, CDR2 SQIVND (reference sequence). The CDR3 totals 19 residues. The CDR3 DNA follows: TGTGCCAGTAGCCTTGTTTGGGTCCTAAGCGGACAGGACCACGAGACCCAGTACTTC. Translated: CASSLVWVLSGQDHETQYF.

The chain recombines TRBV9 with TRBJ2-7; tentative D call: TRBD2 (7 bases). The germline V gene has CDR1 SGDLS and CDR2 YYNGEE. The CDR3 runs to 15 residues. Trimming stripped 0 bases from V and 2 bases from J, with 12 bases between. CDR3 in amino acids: CASSVGFGGPYEQYF. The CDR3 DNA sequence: TGTGCCAGCAGCGTAGGGTTCGGGGGGCCCTACGAGCAGTACTTC.

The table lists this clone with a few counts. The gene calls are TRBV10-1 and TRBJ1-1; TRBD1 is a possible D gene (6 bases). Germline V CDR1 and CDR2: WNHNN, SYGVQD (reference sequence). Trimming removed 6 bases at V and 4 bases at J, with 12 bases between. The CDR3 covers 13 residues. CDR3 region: CASRNRVGTEAFF. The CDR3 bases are TGCGCCAGCAGGAACAGGGTCGGCACTGAAGCTTTCTTT.

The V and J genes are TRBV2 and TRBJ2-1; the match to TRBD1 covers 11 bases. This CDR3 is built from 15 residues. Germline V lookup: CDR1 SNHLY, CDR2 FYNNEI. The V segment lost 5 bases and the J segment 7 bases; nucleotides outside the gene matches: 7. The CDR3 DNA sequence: TGTGCCAGCAGTTACGGACAGGGGGCGCTTAATGAGCAGTTCTTC. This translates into CASSYGQGALNEQFF.

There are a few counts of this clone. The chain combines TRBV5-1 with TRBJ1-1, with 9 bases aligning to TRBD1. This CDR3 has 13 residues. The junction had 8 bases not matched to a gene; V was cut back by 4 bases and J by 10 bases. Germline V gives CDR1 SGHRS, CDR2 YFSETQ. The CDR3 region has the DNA TGCGCCAGCAGCGCCATTTCGGGACAGGGAGCTTTCTTT. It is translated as CASSAISGQGAFF. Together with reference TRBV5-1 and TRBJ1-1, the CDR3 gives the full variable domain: KAGVTQTPRYLIKTRGQQVTLSCSPISGHRSVSWYQQTPGQGLQFLFEYFSETQRNKGNFPGRFSGRQFSNSRSEMNVSTLELGDSALYLCASSAISGQGAFFGQGTRLTVV.

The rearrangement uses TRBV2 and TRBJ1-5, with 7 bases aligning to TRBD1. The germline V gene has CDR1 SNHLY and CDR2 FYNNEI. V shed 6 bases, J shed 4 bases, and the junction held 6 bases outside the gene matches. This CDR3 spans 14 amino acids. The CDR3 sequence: CASRIGGQNQPQHF. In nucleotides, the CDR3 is TGTGCCAGCAGGATAGGGGGACAGAATCAGCCCCAGCATTTT.

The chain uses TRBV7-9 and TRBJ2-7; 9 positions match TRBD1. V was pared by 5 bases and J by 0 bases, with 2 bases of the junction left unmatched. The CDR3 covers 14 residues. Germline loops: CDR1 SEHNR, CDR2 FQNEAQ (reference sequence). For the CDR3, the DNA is TGTGCCAGCAGCCAGGGACAGGGCTCCTACGAGCAGTACTTC. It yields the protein CASSQGQGSYEQYF.

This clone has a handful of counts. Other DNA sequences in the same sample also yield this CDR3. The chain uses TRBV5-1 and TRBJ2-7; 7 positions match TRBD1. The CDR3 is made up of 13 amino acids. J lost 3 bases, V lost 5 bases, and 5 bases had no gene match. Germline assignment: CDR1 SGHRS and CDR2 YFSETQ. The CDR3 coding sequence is TGCGCCAGCAGTAGGGACAGAGACTACGAGCAGTACTTC. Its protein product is CASSRDRDYEQYF.

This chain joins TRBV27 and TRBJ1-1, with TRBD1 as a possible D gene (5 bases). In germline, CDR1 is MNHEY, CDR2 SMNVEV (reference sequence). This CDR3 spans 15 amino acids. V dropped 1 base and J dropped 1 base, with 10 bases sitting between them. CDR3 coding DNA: TGTGCCAGCAGTTTATTTATGACAGCGAACACTGAAGCTTTCTTT. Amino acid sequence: CASSLFMTANTEAFF.

This CDR3 is CASGGWPDSYGYTF. DNA for the CDR3: TGTGCTAGTGGTGGTTGGCCGGACAGCTATGGCTACACCTTC. This chain links TRBV12-5 with TRBJ1-2; TRBD1 might be the D (6 bases). The CDR3 spans 14 residues. V dropped 5 bases and J dropped 4 bases, with 14 bases sitting between them. Looked up from germline, CDR1 is LGHNT and CDR2 is FRNRAP. The entire variable domain, with the rest obtained from reference TRBV12-5 and TRBJ1-2, is as follows: DARVTQTPRHKVTEMGQEVTMRCQPILGHNTVFWYRQTMMQGLELLAYFRNRAPLDDSGMPKDRFSAEMPDATLATLKIQPSEPRDSAVYFCASGGWPDSYGYTFGSGTRLTVV.

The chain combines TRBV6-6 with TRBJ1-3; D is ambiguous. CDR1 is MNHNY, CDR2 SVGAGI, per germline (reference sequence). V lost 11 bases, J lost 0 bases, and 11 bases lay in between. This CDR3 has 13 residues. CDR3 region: CAVRLSSGNTIYF. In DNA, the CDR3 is TGTGCCGTACGACTTAGCTCTGGAAACACCATATATTTT.

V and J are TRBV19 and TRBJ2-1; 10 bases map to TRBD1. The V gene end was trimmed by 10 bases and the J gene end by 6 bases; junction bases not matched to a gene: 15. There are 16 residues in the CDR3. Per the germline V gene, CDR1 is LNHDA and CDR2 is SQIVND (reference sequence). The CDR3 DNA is TGTGCCATCTCCCCCTGGACAGGGGGTCCCAGCAATGAGCAGTTCTTC. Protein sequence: CAISPWTGGPSNEQFF.